These 5 T cell receptor beta chains came from one sample sequenced in a study of neoadjuvant anti-PD-1 for oral cavity cancer. This table comes from immunoSEQ multiplex PCR, and its TCRdb copy is limited to in-frame clones, with some not included. This sample yields thousands of clones, of which around 74% are seen a single time; roughly 3% belongs to the top ten. Time point noted: after neoadjuvant nivolumab, at surgical resection. Specimen: PBMCs, collected after nivolumab (anti-PD-1) treatment. The receptors stem from a person aged 40 to 85 with oral cavity squamous cell carcinoma.

CDR3 in DNA: TGTGCCAGCAGTCCACAGCCCGGGACAGGGGCGAGCTCCTATAATTCACCCCTCCACTTT. Its translation is CASSPQPGTGASSYNSPLHF. The chain couples TRBV28 to TRBJ1-6; 10 bases align to TRBD1. Germline V gene data show CDR1 as MDHEN and CDR2 as SYDVKM. With 5 bases clipped from V and 0 bases from J, the junction kept 13 bases outside the gene matches. CDR3 length: 20 amino acids.

The chain employs TRBV6-5 and TRBJ1-2; 7 bases align to TRBD1. Germline values: CDR1 MNHEY, CDR2 SVGAGI. The CDR3 sequence is 15 residues long. With V trimmed by 2 bases and J by 5 bases, 8 bases remained unmatched. The CDR3 DNA is TGTGCCAGCAGTTACCAGATGACAGGGACTTATGGCTACACCTTC. It is translated as CASSYQMTGTYGYTF.

This clone was counted between two and nine times. J is TRBJ2-2 and V is TRBV10-1; D remains unclear. Trimming took 3 bases from V and 8 from J, leaving 7 bases between them. The CDR3 spans 12 residues. Germline V gene data show CDR1 as WNHNN and CDR2 as SYGVQD (reference sequence). The chain's CDR3 is CASSEDLGELFF. The DNA of the CDR3 is TGCGCCAGCAGTGAAGACTTAGGGGAGCTGTTTTTT.

J is TRBJ2-1 and V is TRBV11-2; weak D call: TRBD2 (5 bases). The ends were cut back, 0 bases at V and 3 bases at J, with 15 bases in the middle. This CDR3 spans 17 amino acids. Germline V gene data show CDR1 as SGHAT and CDR2 as FQNNGV. The DNA for the CDR3 is TGTGCCAGCAGCTTAGATCCGGGGTACTCACGCTACAATGAGCAGTTCTTC. It translates to CASSLDPGYSRYNEQFF.

This chain links TRBV29-1 with TRBJ2-5; 8 nucleotides line up with TRBD1. The CDR3 is 14 amino acids. V gave up 4 bases and J gave up 5 bases; unmatched junction bases: 9. Germline V gene lookup returns CDR1 SQVTM and CDR2 ANQGSEA. The chain's CDR3 is CSVGRTGRLETQYF. The CDR3, as DNA: TGCAGCGTTGGAAGGACAGGGCGTTTGGAGACCCAGTACTTC.